This T cell receptor beta chain was documented in a study of shared clonotypes between healthy human individuals. A deep-level run was used for the assay. This table comes from immunoSEQ multiplex PCR, and its TCRdb copy is limited to in-frame clones, with some not included. In the table there are more than 2 million clones, approximately 94% of which are singletons. There are 14 residues in the CDR3. Germline lookup yields CDR1 MGHDK and CDR2 SYGVNS. V was clipped by 0 bases and J by 11 bases; unmatched bases: 8. Naive CD8 cells lacked CD45RO and underwent positive selection for CCR7, leaving out terminally differentiated effector memory CD45RA+ cells.

This clonotype was obtained from a man aged 18 to 30 in good health. V gene TRBV25-1 combines with J gene TRBJ1-1; 8 bases are shared with TRBD1. Input material: naive CD8+ T cells sorted from blood. Written as DNA, the CDR3 is TGTGCCAGCAGTGAATATAAGGACAGGGCCGATGCTTTCTTT. Protein product: CASSEYKDRADAFF.